This T cell receptor beta chain was found in a study of beta chain features in type 1 diabetes. Study observations and caveats: TCRB CDR3s were moderately but significantly shorter in Type 1 diabetes patients in all four CD4+ subsets.

The isolated RNA, all of it, was reverse transcribed, so expressed TCRB transcripts were what got sequenced. Only in-frame clones appear in the TCRdb table, and some are missing; sequencing was by immunoSEQ multiplex PCR. The table shows more than 300,000 clones, with roughly 12% occurring only once. About this clone: Its specificity is unknown. The sample contains more than one DNA sequence encoding this CDR3.

CDR3 length: 12 amino acids. V lost 4 bases, J lost 4 bases, and 8 bases lay in between. The germline V gene has CDR1 SGHRS and CDR2 YFSETQ. This receptor was identified in a woman younger than 35 with type 1 diabetes. Sequencing was performed on naive CD4+ T cells from blood. J is TRBJ2-5 and V is TRBV5-1; D is possibly TRBD1 (5 bases). The CDR3: CASSPRGETQYF. CDR3 in DNA: TGCGCCAGCAGCCCAAGGGGAGAGACCCAGTACTTC.